This T cell receptor beta chain was documented in a study of molecular identifiers for immune sequencing clone quantification. Study-level background: Four of five splits of RNA from around 18,000 or 91,000 naive CD8 cells were sequenced in replicates.

This CDR3 comprises 13 residues. The germline V gene encodes CDR1 MNHEY and CDR2 SVGAGI. V lost 5 bases, J lost 4 bases, and 11 bases lay in between. TCRdb reprocessed the PCR reads with MiXCR, giving one entry per CDR3 protein. Of about 630,000 distinct CDR3 sequences in the sample, about 25% were seen once. Construction of naive CD8 libraries employed about 19,000 to 1,100,000 sorted cells together with 10%, 30% or 50% RNA. Sorting selected naive CD8 T cells with a CD8+CD4-CCR7+CD45RA+ phenotype. The chain uses TRBV6-5 and TRBJ2-5, with D perhaps TRBD1 or TRBD2 (5 bases each). Sequenced: naive CD8+ T cells from blood, with Jurkat cell RNA spiked in. The subset denotes: FACS-sorted CD8+CD4-CCR7+CD45RA+ naive T cells. The receptor's source is a human donor in good health. Some libraries in this study had Jurkat cell RNA spiked in. The CDR3 region is CASSRDGTETQYF. CDR3 nucleotide sequence: TGTGCCAGCAGTCGGGACGGGACAGAGACCCAGTACTTC.